Below are 25 T cell receptor beta chains sequenced from a single sample in a study of T cells expressing NK-cell markers. Each CDR3 protein gets one entry in TCRdb, which reprocessed the 5' RACE reads and gives no DNA. The sample totals just under 150,000 distinct CDR3 sequences; its top ten clones hold 9% to 15%. Sequenced input: blood T cells: a sorted CD56 or NKG2C T cell subset, CD4+ or CD8+ T cells, or bulk PBMC T cells (not recorded which). These receptors all stem from a man between 18 and 35 years old in good health.

CDR3 amino acids: CASSLAQERENTGELFF. This chain links TRBV7-6 with TRBJ2-2; without DNA, the TCRdb call of TRBD2 cannot be checked. Germline lookup yields CDR1 SGHVS and CDR2 FNYEAQ. This CDR3 is 17 amino acids long. The complete variable domain, with remaining parts taken from reference TRBV7-6 and TRBJ2-2, reads GAGVSQSPRYKVTKRGQDVALRCDPISGHVSLYWYRQALGQGPEFLTYFNYEAQQDKSGLPNDRFSAERPEGSISTLTIQRTEQRDSAMYRCASSLAQERENTGELFFGEGSRLTVL.

The V gene is TRBV6-5, the J gene TRBJ2-1; the D gene TCRdb calls, TRBD2, cannot be checked with no DNA. This CDR3 region has 16 residues. Germline V gene data show CDR1 as MNHEY and CDR2 as SVGAGI. The CDR3: CASSYEYGLAGNEQFF.

The chain is built from TRBV27 and TRBJ1-5. The germline CDR1 and CDR2 sequences are MNHEY and SMNVEV (reference sequence). This CDR3 region has 15 residues. The CDR3 loop is CASSLRSGIDQPQHF.

CDR3 amino acids: CASSKRDGSGDNEQFF. The genes are TRBV14 and TRBJ2-1; TCRdb outputs TRBD1, but without DNA this stays unchecked. CDR1 is SGHDN, CDR2 FVKESK, per germline. The CDR3 contains 16 residues.

The V and J genes are TRBV6-6 and TRBJ2-2; the D gene TCRdb calls, TRBD1, cannot be checked with no DNA. The CDR3 is 13 residues long. Germline V gene lookup returns CDR1 MNHNY and CDR2 SVGAGI (reference sequence). CDR3: CASRPGNTGELFF.

The genes are TRBV12-3 or TRBV12-4 and TRBJ2-7; the TCRdb D gene call, TRBD1, has no DNA to confirm it. The CDR3 covers 14 residues. The CDR3 is CASRKTGSLDEQYF.

The chain employs TRBV20-1 and TRBJ2-3; no DNA is available, so the TRBD2 call from TCRdb remains unchecked. Germline CDR1 is DFQATT and CDR2 is SNEGSKA (reference sequence). The CDR3 length is 15 residues. CDR3 sequence reads: CSAREGAGGPDTQYF.

The chain employs TRBV3-1 and TRBJ2-5; TCRdb calls TRBD2, which cannot be checked without DNA. Germline assignment: CDR1 LGHDT and CDR2 YNNKEL (reference sequence). CDR3 length: 17 residues. CDR3 sequence reads: CATKSGTSVLGQETQYF.

V is TRBV20-1 and J is TRBJ2-3; TCRdb gives TRBD1 as the D gene, but with no DNA this cannot be confirmed. Germline CDR1 and CDR2: DFQATT and SNEGSKA (reference sequence). This CDR3 has 13 amino acids. The CDR3 here is CSAPGLSTDTQYF.

The V and J genes are TRBV27 and TRBJ2-1; TCRdb outputs TRBD1, but without DNA this stays unchecked. The CDR3 consists of 13 residues. Per germline, CDR1 MNHEY and CDR2 SMNVEV (reference sequence). The CDR3 sequence: CASTGGYYNEQFF.

The rearrangement uses TRBV18 and TRBJ2-1. This CDR3 has 13 residues. CDR1 KGHSH and CDR2 LQKENI come from the germline V gene. The CDR3 sequence is CASSPPATNEQFF.

The chain is built from TRBV7-9 and TRBJ1-1. In germline, CDR1 is SEHNR, CDR2 FQNEAQ (reference sequence). This CDR3 contains 16 residues. This CDR3 is CASSHGKGAVQPEAFF.

V usage is TRBV4-2 and J usage is TRBJ1-2; TCRdb designates TRBD1, a call that cannot be tested without DNA. Germline V gene data show CDR1 as LGHNA and CDR2 as YNFKEQ. The CDR3 runs to 15 residues. The CDR3 protein is CASSPPGEGSYGYTF.

V usage is TRBV20-1 and J usage is TRBJ2-6; checking the TCRdb D call of TRBD2 is not possible without DNA. CDR3 length: 15 amino acids. Germline CDR1 is DFQATT and CDR2 is SNEGSKA (reference sequence). CDR3 region: CSARDRRAGANVLTF.

The CDR3 spells CASISIDLNTGELFF. This rearrangement joins TRBV6-1 to TRBJ2-2. The CDR3 covers 15 residues. In germline, CDR1 is MNHNS, CDR2 SASEGT.

The chain couples TRBV18 to TRBJ2-2. Germline V gives CDR1 KGHSH, CDR2 LQKENI. This CDR3 is 15 amino acids long. This chain's CDR3 is CASSLEATRTGELFF.

The chain links TRBV29-1 to TRBJ2-1. The CDR3 extends over 11 amino acids. CDR1 is SQVTM and CDR2 is ANQGSEA in the germline V gene. The CDR3 loop is CSVAANPEQFF.

The V call is TRBV5-1, the J call TRBJ1-4. The CDR3 runs to 15 residues. The germline V gene has CDR1 SGHRS and CDR2 YFSETQ. This chain's CDR3 is CASSPGVVANEKLFF.

This chain connects TRBV6-2 or TRBV6-3 to TRBJ1-1; with no DNA, the TCRdb D assignment of TRBD1 cannot be verified. From germline, CDR1 is MNHEY and CDR2 SVGEGT. The CDR3 totals 15 residues. Here the CDR3 reads CASRTNRDMNTEAFF.

This sequence joins TRBV20-1 and TRBJ2-1; the TCRdb D gene call, TRBD2, has no DNA to confirm it. Germline values: CDR1 DFQATT, CDR2 SNEGSKA (reference sequence). This CDR3 is 15 amino acids long. CDR3 region: CSASATSGRAGEQFF.

The rearrangement joins TRBV7-9 to TRBJ2-1; the D gene TCRdb calls, TRBD2, cannot be checked with no DNA. This CDR3 comprises 16 residues. The V gene's germline CDR1 is SEHNR and CDR2 FQNEAQ (reference sequence). The chain's CDR3 is CASSQPGLANGNEQFF. The full variable domain, with the rest looked up from reference TRBV7-9 and TRBJ2-1, is DTGVSQNPRHKITKRGQNVTFRCDPISEHNRLYWYRQTLGQGPEFLTYFQNEAQLEKSRLLSDRFSAERPKGSFSTLEIQRTEQGDSAMYLCASSQPGLANGNEQFFGPGTRLTVL.

This chain joins TRBV29-1 and TRBJ2-7; the D call of TRBD1 rests on TCRdb alone, since no DNA is present to check it. Germline-derived CDR1 and CDR2 are SQVTM and ANQGSEA. CDR3 length: 15 amino acids. The chain's CDR3 is CSVAGTGRSSYEQYF.

The chain joins TRBV12-3 or TRBV12-4 to TRBJ2-1. This CDR3 contains 14 residues. The CDR3 protein is CASSLDALYNEQFF.

The rearrangement links TRBV13 to TRBJ2-2; TCRdb outputs TRBD2, but without DNA this stays unchecked. CDR3 size: 15 residues. Germline CDR1 reads PRHDT; CDR2 reads FYEKMQ (reference sequence). This chain's CDR3 is CASSSLAANTGELFF.

The chain links TRBV12-3 or TRBV12-4 to TRBJ2-2; TCRdb lists TRBD1, though no DNA is available to test this call. This CDR3 region has 15 residues. CDR3 residues: CASSLWTGSTGELFF.